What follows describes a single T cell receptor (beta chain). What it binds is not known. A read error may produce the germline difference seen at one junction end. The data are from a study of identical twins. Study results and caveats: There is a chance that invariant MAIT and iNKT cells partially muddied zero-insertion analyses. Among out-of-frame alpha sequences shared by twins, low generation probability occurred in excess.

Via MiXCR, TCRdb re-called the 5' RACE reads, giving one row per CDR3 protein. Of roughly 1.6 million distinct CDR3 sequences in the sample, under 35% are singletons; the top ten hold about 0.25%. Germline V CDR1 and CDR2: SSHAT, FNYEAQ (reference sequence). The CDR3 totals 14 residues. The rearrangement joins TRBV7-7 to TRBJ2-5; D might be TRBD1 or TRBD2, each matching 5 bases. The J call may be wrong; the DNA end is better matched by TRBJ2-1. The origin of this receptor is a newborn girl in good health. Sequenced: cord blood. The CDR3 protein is CASSRWGIQETQFF. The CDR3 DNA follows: TGTGCTAGCAGCCGGTGGGGGATCCAAGAGACCCAGTTCTTC.